This TCR beta chain comes out of a study of control samples from healthy donors and cancer patients. Germline-derived CDR1 and CDR2 are SQVTM and ANQGSEA. With 7 bases removed from V and 4 bases from J, the gap between germline ends came to 11 bases. The CDR3 has 13 amino acids. Using immunoSEQ multiplex PCR, the repertoire was profiled, and TCRdb retains in-frame clones only, with some absent. The sample consists of fewer than 250,000 clones, approximately 90% of them appearing once. The receptor comes from a man between 25 and 39 years old in good health. The sequenced material came from blood. The V gene is TRBV29-1, the J gene TRBJ2-6, with D possibly being TRBD1 (6 bases). The CDR3 is CSAGTSGANVLTF. The DNA of the CDR3 is TGCAGCGCCGGGACATCCGGGGCCAACGTCCTGACTTTC.